These 23 T cell receptor beta chains were sequenced from one sample in a study of human T cells and chemical hapten exposure. TCRdb redid the calling of the RACE reads with MiXCR, one entry per CDR3 protein. There are about 84,000 distinct CDR3 sequences in the sample; 10% to 11% occur only once, and about 3.5% lies in the top ten. As for time point: patch test 3, about 24 weeks after DPC sensitization. Treatment in this sample: therapeutic diphenylcyclopropenone sensitization with weekly scalp DPC. The specimen comprised whole blood, sampled in connection with sensitization to the hapten diphenylcyclopropenone (DPC). The receptors come from a woman in her fifties or sixties with alopecia areata. Some clones in this sample may be carry-over from other donors' samples.

This clonotype was found many times. CDR3 bases: TGTGCCAGCAGCCCTAACGGGCAGGGTCAGCCCCAGCATTTT. Protein product: CASSPNGQGQPQHF. This chain connects TRBV6-2 or TRBV6-3 to TRBJ1-5; maybe TRBD1 (5 bases). The CDR3 is made up of 14 amino acids. CDR1 MNHEY and CDR2 SVGEGT come from the germline V gene. Trimming shortened V by 6 bases and J by 6 bases, and 15 bases separated the two germline ends.

The gene calls are TRBV7-6 and TRBJ2-1; D gene ambiguous. V was clipped by 6 bases and J by 9 bases, with 12 bases between them. Germline V gene data show CDR1 as SGHVS and CDR2 as FNYEAQ. This CDR3 is 12 amino acids long. Here the CDR3 reads CASSFSFSEQFF. CDR3 DNA: TGTGCCAGCAGTTTTAGCTTCAGTGAGCAGTTCTTC.

This clonotype was recorded many times. The chain joins TRBV7-2 to TRBJ1-6; D is unclear. The germline gives CDR1 SGHTA, CDR2 FQGNSA. The CDR3 extends over 15 amino acids. V was pared by 0 bases and J by 7 bases, with 10 bases between. DNA of the CDR3: TGTGCCAGCAGCTTAGCAGCGGCAAACAATTCACCCCTCCACTTT. The encoded protein is CASSLAAANNSPLHF.

This clonotype was counted ten times or more. The chain uses TRBV29-1 and TRBJ2-3, with D possibly being TRBD2 (5 bases). The CDR3 sequence is 11 residues long. In germline, CDR1 is SQVTM, CDR2 ANQGSEA. V dropped 7 bases and J dropped 5 bases, with 10 bases sitting between them. CDR3 amino acids: CSANGGDTQYF. The CDR3 DNA reads TGCAGCGCTAACGGAGGAGATACGCAGTATTTT.

This clonotype was seen ten or more times. The chain is built from TRBV7-2 and TRBJ2-3, with 10 bases fitting TRBD2. The V segment lost 5 bases and the J segment 5 bases; nucleotides outside the gene matches: 10. Germline V gene lookup returns CDR1 SGHTA and CDR2 FQGNSA. The length of the CDR3 is 16 residues. In DNA form, the CDR3 reads TGTGCCAGCAGCCCTAGGAGCGGGAGGGCCGGAGATACGCAGTATTTT. Encoded protein: CASSPRSGRAGDTQYF. Full variable domain (rest looked up from reference TRBV7-2 and TRBJ2-3): GAGVSQSPSNKVTEKGKDVELRCDPISGHTALYWYRQSLGQGLEFLIYFQGNSAPDKSGLPSDRFSAERTGGSVSTLTIQRTQQEDSAVYLCASSPRSGRAGDTQYFGPGTRLTVL.

J is TRBJ2-6 and V is TRBV29-1; 11 bases are a match to TRBD1. Germline loops: CDR1 SQVTM, CDR2 ANQGSEA. V shed 1 base, J shed 0 bases, and the junction held 5 bases outside the gene matches. The CDR3 extends over 18 amino acids. CDR3 nucleotides: TGCAGCGTTGAAGTTCGGGGGACAGGGGGCTCTGGGGCCAACGTCCTGACTTTC. Amino acid sequence: CSVEVRGTGGSGANVLTF.

This clonotype was recorded many times. CDR3 protein: CASSSLGVTSPPWYEQFF. The CDR3 coding sequence is TGTGCCAGCAGCTCCCTTGGAGTGACTAGTCCCCCATGGTATGAGCAGTTCTTC. The chain links TRBV28 to TRBJ2-1; a possible D gene is TRBD2 (6 bases). The germline V and J ends were trimmed by 6 bases and 8 bases, with 29 bases remaining between them. Germline V lookup: CDR1 MDHEN, CDR2 SYDVKM. The CDR3 has 18 amino acids.

This sequence joins TRBV29-1 and TRBJ2-7, with 9 bases aligning to TRBD1. V lost 4 bases to trimming and J lost 7 bases; unmatched junction nucleotides: 8. The CDR3 totals 13 residues. Germline loops: CDR1 SQVTM, CDR2 ANQGSEA. This CDR3 reads CSVGLQGAREQYF. Here the CDR3 DNA reads TGCAGCGTTGGGTTACAGGGGGCGCGGGAGCAGTACTTC.

This clonotype has ten or more counts. The gene calls are TRBV11-2 and TRBJ2-3; no firm D call. Trimming shortened V by 1 base and J by 4 bases, and 3 bases separated the two germline ends. CDR3 length: 12 residues. The V gene's germline CDR1 is SGHAT and CDR2 FQNNGV. The CDR3, as DNA: TGTGCCAGCAGCTTAGGGCCAGATACGCAGTATTTT. Translating gives CASSLGPDTQYF.

This clonotype appeared many times. The rearrangement uses TRBV29-1 and TRBJ1-4, with 10 bases that match TRBD1. The V segment lost 7 bases and the J segment 7 bases; nucleotides outside the gene matches: 3. Germline CDR1 reads SQVTM; CDR2 reads ANQGSEA. The CDR3 extends over 12 amino acids. In DNA form, the CDR3 reads TGCAGCGGGGGACAGGGGACTGAAAAACTGTTTTTT. Protein sequence: CSGGQGTEKLFF.

This clonotype was counted between two and nine times. The chain carries TRBV29-1 and TRBJ2-1; D is unclear. V was cut by 5 bases and J by 10 bases, with 15 bases left in between. From germline, CDR1 is SQVTM and CDR2 ANQGSEA. CDR3 size: 12 residues. In nucleotides, the CDR3 is TGCAGCGTTCGTCTAGTCTTGGGGGAGCAGTTCTTC. It translates to CSVRLVLGEQFF.

Only a few counts were recorded for this clonotype. This chain uses TRBV6-2 or TRBV6-3 with TRBJ2-7, with D hard to call. This CDR3 has 13 residues. Trimming cost V 0 bases and J 3 bases, with 6 bases left between them. In germline, CDR1 is MNHEY, CDR2 SVGEGT. The CDR3 protein is CASSYSVDYEQYF. In nucleotides, the CDR3 is TGTGCCAGCAGTTACTCGGTCGACTACGAGCAGTACTTC.

At least ten counts were recorded for this clonotype. V is TRBV12-3 or TRBV12-4 and J is TRBJ2-5; D unclear. The CDR3 contains 11 residues. The ends were cut back, 3 bases at V and 7 bases at J, with 6 bases in the middle. This CDR3 is CASSLGSTQYF. The CDR3 nucleotides are TGTGCCAGCAGTTTGGGTTCGACCCAGTACTTC.

This clonotype was recorded at least ten times. The chain joins TRBV19 to TRBJ2-7; perhaps TRBD2 as D (6 bases). V was trimmed by 10 bases and J by 0 bases, leaving 19 bases between them. Germline loops: CDR1 LNHDA, CDR2 SQIVND (reference sequence). There are 15 residues in the CDR3. The CDR3 is CATRLGLASSYEQYF. CDR3 DNA sequence: TGTGCCACCCGTCTGGGACTCGCTAGCTCCTACGAGCAGTACTTC.

The chain is built from TRBV20-1 and TRBJ2-2; tentatively, D is TRBD1 (5 bases). The V end was cut by 2 bases, the J end by 1 base, with 11 bases between. This CDR3 region has 15 residues. Germline V gene data show CDR1 as DFQATT and CDR2 as SNEGSKA (reference sequence). The CDR3 reads CSARPPTGNTGELFF. For the CDR3, the DNA is TGCAGTGCTAGACCTCCTACAGGGAACACCGGGGAGCTGTTTTTT.

At least ten counts were recorded for this clonotype. The rearrangement uses TRBV29-1 and TRBJ2-1; 12 nucleotides line up with TRBD2. The CDR3 covers 17 residues. V was pared by 4 bases and J by 6 bases, with 13 bases of the junction left unmatched. CDR1 is SQVTM and CDR2 is ANQGSEA in the germline V gene. DNA of the CDR3: TGCAGCGTTGTCCTAGCGGGAGGGCCACCCTCCGGCAATGAGCAGTTCTTC. It codes for CSVVLAGGPPSGNEQFF.

This clonotype was detected ten times or more. The chain uses TRBV27 and TRBJ1-1; the D gene is possibly TRBD1 (5 bases). The germline V gene encodes CDR1 MNHEY and CDR2 SMNVEV (reference sequence). This CDR3 region has 15 residues. V was pared by 4 bases and J by 6 bases, with 18 bases between. CDR3 nucleotide sequence: TGTGCCAGCAGTTATGGGGGAGGCGGAAGGGCTGAAGCTTTCTTT. Its translation is CASSYGGGGRAEAFF.

This clonotype was observed many times. CDR3: CSARVSQGSNQPQHF. As DNA, the CDR3 is TGCAGTGCTAGAGTGTCGCAGGGCAGCAATCAGCCCCAGCATTTT. This chain links TRBV20-1 with TRBJ1-5; TRBD1 is a possible D gene (5 bases). Trimming removed 1 base from V and 1 base from J, with 11 bases in between. Germline values: CDR1 DFQATT, CDR2 SNEGSKA (reference sequence). This CDR3 has 15 amino acids.

This clonotype was recorded at least ten times. The chain couples TRBV4-3 to TRBJ1-2, with D uncertain. This CDR3 has 15 amino acids. Trimming took 0 bases from V and 1 from J, leaving 9 bases between them. Germline V gives CDR1 LGHNA, CDR2 YSLEER. CDR3: CASSQEDDGNYGYTF. Here the CDR3 DNA reads TGCGCCAGCAGCCAAGAGGACGACGGTAACTATGGCTACACCTTC.

The rearrangement uses TRBV28 and TRBJ2-3; D unresolved. V gave up 4 bases and J gave up 3 bases, with 11 bases separating them. Germline V CDR1 and CDR2: MDHEN, SYDVKM. CDR3 length equals 14 residues. CDR3 nucleotide sequence: TGTGCCAGCAGTTCTGATCCGGCGACAGATACGCAGTATTTT. It translates to CASSSDPATDTQYF.

This clonotype was seen at least ten times. The chain joins TRBV19 to TRBJ2-7; D gene uncertain. Germline V CDR1 and CDR2: LNHDA, SQIVND (reference sequence). V lost 8 bases to trimming and J lost 3 bases, with 8 bases between them. This CDR3 contains 11 residues. CDR3 loop: CASGRVYEQYF. CDR3 nucleotides: TGTGCCAGTGGTCGGGTCTACGAGCAGTACTTC. The variable domain in full, completed from reference TRBV19 and TRBJ2-7, reads DGGITQSPKYLFRKEGQNVTLSCEQNLNHDAMYWYRQDPGQGLRLIYYSQIVNDFQKGDIAEGYSVSREKKESFPLTVTSAQKNPTAFYLCASGRVYEQYFGPGTRLTVT.

This clonotype was seen at least ten times. CDR3 sequence reads: CSAVTGPTSSYEQYF. CDR3 bases: TGCAGCGCCGTGACAGGGCCAACTAGCTCCTACGAGCAGTACTTC. This chain connects TRBV29-1 to TRBJ2-7; 7 positions match TRBD1. The CDR3 sequence is 15 residues long. Germline CDR1 and CDR2: SQVTM and ANQGSEA. V dropped 7 bases and J dropped 0; count of bases not matched to a gene: 12.

This clonotype showed up many times. The chain carries TRBV5-1 and TRBJ1-3, with D possibly TRBD1 on 6 matching bases. CDR1 and CDR2 (germline): SGHRS, YFSETQ. The ends were cut back, 2 bases at V and 4 bases at J, with 22 bases in the middle. The CDR3 has 18 residues. CDR3: CASSFGRQTGGVGNTIYF. In DNA form, the CDR3 reads TGCGCCAGCAGCTTCGGAAGACAGACGGGGGGCGTCGGAAACACCATATATTTT. Looking up the rest from reference TRBV5-1 and TRBJ1-3 gives the full variable domain: KAGVTQTPRYLIKTRGQQVTLSCSPISGHRSVSWYQQTPGQGLQFLFEYFSETQRNKGNFPGRFSGRQFSNSRSEMNVSTLELGDSALYLCASSFGRQTGGVGNTIYFGEGSWLTVV.